This T cell receptor (beta chain) is drawn from a study of CD8+ T cells in alopecia areata. The authors extracted RNA and reverse transcribed it into cDNA as the sequencing template. Data came from immunoSEQ multiplex PCR; TCRdb stores just in-frame clones and leaves some out. The table shows about 210,000 clones, with 64% occurring only once. This clone was recorded only once. This CDR3 has 12 amino acids. Germline V gives CDR1 MNHEY, CDR2 SVGAGI. Losses at the gene ends were 6 bases for V and 8 bases for J; bases not matched to a gene: 4. Specified treatment: oral pan-JAK inhibitor, 5-10 mg twice daily. Samples from alopecia areata patients were lesional scalp punch biopsies and peripheral blood.

This material consisted of CD4+ T cells sorted from blood, taken at week 4, from a patient treated with tofacitinib. The gene calls are TRBV6-5 and TRBJ2-4, with TRBD1 matching over 7 bases. The sequence was obtained from a human donor with alopecia areata. The CDR3 region has the DNA TGTGCCAGCAGCTCTACAGGGGACATTCAGTACTTC. Translation gives CASSSTGDIQYF.